The 7 T cell receptor beta chains below all came from one sample that was sequenced in a study of OX40 agonist ivuxolimab in advanced cancers. Method: immunoSEQ multiplex PCR; TCRdb's copy keeps in-frame clones and lacks some. The profile shows 50,000 to 55,000 clones, over 80% of them singletons. Sequenced here: CD4+ or CD8+ T cells sorted from blood, sampled in a trial of the OX40 agonist ivuxolimab. Receptors were obtained from an adult with an advanced solid tumor such as melanoma, head and neck, liver or kidney cancer.

The chain's CDR3 is CASSFSTGGDYGYTF. The CDR3 DNA reads TGCGCCAGCAGCTTTTCGACAGGGGGCGACTATGGCTACACCTTC. V is TRBV5-1 and J is TRBJ1-2; TRBD1 matches 10 bases. The CDR3 has 15 residues. V lost 2 bases, J lost 3 bases, and 4 bases stayed unmatched. Germline V gene data show CDR1 as SGHRS and CDR2 as YFSETQ.

This sequence joins TRBV6-6 and TRBJ1-1, with unresolved D. Germline CDR1 MNHNY, CDR2 SVGAGI (reference sequence). This CDR3 is built from 13 residues. V was clipped by 2 bases and J by 1 base, with 5 bases between them. In DNA form, the CDR3 reads TGTGCCAGCAGTTACGCAGGGAACACTGAAGCTTTCTTT. Translated, it gives CASSYAGNTEAFF.

The chain recombines TRBV5-6 with TRBJ1-2, with D possibly being TRBD1 (5 bases). Deletions cut 0 bases from V and 4 bases from J, with 10 bases between. This CDR3 region has 14 residues. The germline gives CDR1 SGHDT, CDR2 YYEEEE. The CDR3 sequence: CASSLGQQAYGYTF. The CDR3 bases are TGTGCCAGCAGCTTGGGACAGCAAGCCTATGGCTACACCTTC.

This chain connects TRBV29-1 to TRBJ2-1; D uncertain. The CDR3 runs to 14 residues. Germline CDR1 SQVTM, CDR2 ANQGSEA. Trimming took off 7 bases at V and 8 bases at J, with 21 bases between the two ends. In DNA, the CDR3 is TGCAGCGCCGTGATCTCCGCCGCGCAGGATGAGCAGTTCTTC. It yields the protein CSAVISAAQDEQFF.

The CDR3 sequence: CASRPLAGVGELFF. The DNA for the CDR3 is TGTGCCAGCAGACCCCTAGCGGGGGTTGGGGAGCTGTTTTTT. The chain couples TRBV27 to TRBJ2-2; 10 bases fit TRBD2. Germline V gene sequence: CDR1 MNHEY, CDR2 SMNVEV (reference sequence). The CDR3 consists of 14 residues. With V trimmed by 6 bases and J by 8 bases, 6 bases remained unmatched.

The chain employs TRBV25-1 and TRBJ2-5; 11 bases map to TRBD2. In germline, CDR1 is MGHDK, CDR2 SYGVNS. This CDR3 spans 16 amino acids. Trimming at V came to 4 bases and at J to 2 bases, leaving 6 bases not matched to a gene. CDR3 DNA: TGTGCCAGCAGTGCACTAGCGGGAGTTGGACAAGAGACCCAGTACTTC. As protein: CASSALAGVGQETQYF.

This clone has more than one count but fewer than ten. This sequence joins TRBV19 and TRBJ2-2; 8 nucleotides line up with TRBD1. The CDR3 spans 16 residues. With 7 bases clipped from V and 1 base from J, the junction kept 8 bases outside the gene matches. Germline CDR1 and CDR2: LNHDA and SQIVND (reference sequence). The CDR3 spells CASNIPGTGNTGELFF. The DNA for the CDR3 is TGTGCCAGTAATATCCCGGGGACAGGGAACACCGGGGAGCTGTTTTTT.